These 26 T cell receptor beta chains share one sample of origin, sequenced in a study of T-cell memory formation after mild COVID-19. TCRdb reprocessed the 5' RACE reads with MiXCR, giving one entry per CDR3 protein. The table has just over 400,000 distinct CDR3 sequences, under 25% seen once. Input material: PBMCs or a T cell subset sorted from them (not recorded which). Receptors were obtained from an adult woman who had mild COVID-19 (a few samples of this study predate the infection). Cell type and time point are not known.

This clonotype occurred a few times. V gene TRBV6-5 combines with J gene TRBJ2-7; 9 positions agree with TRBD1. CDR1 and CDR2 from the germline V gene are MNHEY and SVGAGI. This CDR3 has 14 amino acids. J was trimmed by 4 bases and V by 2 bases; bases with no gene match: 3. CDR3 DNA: TGTGCCAGCAGTTACGACAGGGGGAGGTACGAGCAGTACTTC. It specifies CASSYDRGRYEQYF.

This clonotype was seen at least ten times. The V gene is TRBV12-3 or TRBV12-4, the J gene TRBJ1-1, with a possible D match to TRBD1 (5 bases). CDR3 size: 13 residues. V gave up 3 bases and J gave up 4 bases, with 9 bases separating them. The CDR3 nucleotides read TGTGCCAGCAGTTTCCAGGGAGGCACTGAAGCTTTCTTT. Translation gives CASSFQGGTEAFF.

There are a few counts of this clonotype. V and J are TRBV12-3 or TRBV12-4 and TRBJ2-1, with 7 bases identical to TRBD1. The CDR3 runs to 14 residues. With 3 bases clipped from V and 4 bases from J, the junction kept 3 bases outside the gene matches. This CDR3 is CASSFSTGYNEQFF. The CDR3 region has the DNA TGTGCCAGCAGTTTCTCGACAGGGTACAATGAGCAGTTCTTC.

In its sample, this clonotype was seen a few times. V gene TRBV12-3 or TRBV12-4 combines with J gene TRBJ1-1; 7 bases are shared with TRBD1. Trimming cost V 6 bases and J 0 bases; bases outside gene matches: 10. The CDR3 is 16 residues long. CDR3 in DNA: TGTGCCAGCAGCCCTCGGACAGGAATATTGAACACTGAAGCTTTCTTT. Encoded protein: CASSPRTGILNTEAFF.

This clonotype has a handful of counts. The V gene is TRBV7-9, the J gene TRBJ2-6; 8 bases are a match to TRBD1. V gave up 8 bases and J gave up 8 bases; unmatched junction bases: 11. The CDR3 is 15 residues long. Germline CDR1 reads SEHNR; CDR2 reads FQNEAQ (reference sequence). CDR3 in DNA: TGTGCCAGCCCTTCCTCAGGACAGGGAACCAACGTCCTGACTTTC. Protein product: CASPSSGQGTNVLTF.

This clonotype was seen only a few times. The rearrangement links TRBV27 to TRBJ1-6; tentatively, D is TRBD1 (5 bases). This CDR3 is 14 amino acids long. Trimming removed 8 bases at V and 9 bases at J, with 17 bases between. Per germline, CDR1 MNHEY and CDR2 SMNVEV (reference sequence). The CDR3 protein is CASGTVALGSPLHF. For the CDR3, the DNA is TGTGCCAGCGGGACGGTTGCTCTGGGTTCACCCCTCCACTTT.

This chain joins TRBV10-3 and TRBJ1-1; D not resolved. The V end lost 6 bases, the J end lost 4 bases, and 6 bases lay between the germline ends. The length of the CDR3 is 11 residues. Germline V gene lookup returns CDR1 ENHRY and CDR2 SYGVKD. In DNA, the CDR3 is TGTGCCATCAGCGGTGGCACTGAAGCTTTCTTT. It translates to CAISGGTEAFF.

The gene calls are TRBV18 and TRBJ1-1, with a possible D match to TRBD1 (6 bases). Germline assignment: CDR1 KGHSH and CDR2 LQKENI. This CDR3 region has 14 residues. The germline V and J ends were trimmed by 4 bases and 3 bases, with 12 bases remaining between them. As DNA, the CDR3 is TGTGCCAGCTCACGAGGGGGGGATTACACTGAAGCTTTCTTT. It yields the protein CASSRGGDYTEAFF.

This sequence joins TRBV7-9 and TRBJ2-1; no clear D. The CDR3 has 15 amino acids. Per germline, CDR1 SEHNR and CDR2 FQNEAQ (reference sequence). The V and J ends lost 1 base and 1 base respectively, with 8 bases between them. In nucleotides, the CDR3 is TGTGCCAGCAGCTTAGTCCGGTGGTCCTACAATGAGCAGTTCTTC. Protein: CASSLVRWSYNEQFF. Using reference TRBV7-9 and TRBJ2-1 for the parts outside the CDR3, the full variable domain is DTGVSQNPRHKITKRGQNVTFRCDPISEHNRLYWYRQTLGQGPEFLTYFQNEAQLEKSRLLSDRFSAERPKGSFSTLEIQRTEQGDSAMYLCASSLVRWSYNEQFFGPGTRLTVL.

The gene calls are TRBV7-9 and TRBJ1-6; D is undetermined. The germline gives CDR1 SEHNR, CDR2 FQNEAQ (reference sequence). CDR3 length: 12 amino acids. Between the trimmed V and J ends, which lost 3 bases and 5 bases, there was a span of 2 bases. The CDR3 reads CASSFDNSPLHF. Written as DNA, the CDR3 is TGTGCCAGCAGCTTTGATAATTCACCCCTCCACTTT.

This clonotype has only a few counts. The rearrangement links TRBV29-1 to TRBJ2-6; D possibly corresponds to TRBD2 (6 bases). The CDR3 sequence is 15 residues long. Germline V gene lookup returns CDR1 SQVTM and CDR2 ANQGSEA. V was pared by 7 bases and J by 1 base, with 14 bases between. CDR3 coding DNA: TGCAGCGCAGGAGAGGGGAGGTCTGGGGCCAACGTCCTGACTTTC. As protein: CSAGEGRSGANVLTF.

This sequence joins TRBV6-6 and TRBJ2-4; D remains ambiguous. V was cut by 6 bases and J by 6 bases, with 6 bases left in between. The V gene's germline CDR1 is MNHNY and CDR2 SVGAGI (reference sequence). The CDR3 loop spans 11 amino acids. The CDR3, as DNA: TGTGCCAGCAGCGTGCGAAACATTCAGTACTTC. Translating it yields CASSVRNIQYF.

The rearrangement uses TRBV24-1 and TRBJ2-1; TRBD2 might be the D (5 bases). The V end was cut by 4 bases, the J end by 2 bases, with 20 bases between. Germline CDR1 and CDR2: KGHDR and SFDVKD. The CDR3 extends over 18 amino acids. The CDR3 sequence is CATSDPSLAGSTYNEQFF. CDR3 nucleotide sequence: TGTGCCACCAGTGACCCCTCGCTTGCGGGTAGTACCTACAATGAGCAGTTCTTC.

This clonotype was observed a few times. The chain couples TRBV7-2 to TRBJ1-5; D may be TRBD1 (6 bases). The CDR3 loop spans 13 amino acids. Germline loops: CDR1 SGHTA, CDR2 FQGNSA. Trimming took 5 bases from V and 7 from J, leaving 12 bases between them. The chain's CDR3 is CASSKQGGQPQHF. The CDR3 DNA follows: TGTGCCAGCAGCAAACAGGGTGGGCAGCCCCAGCATTTT.

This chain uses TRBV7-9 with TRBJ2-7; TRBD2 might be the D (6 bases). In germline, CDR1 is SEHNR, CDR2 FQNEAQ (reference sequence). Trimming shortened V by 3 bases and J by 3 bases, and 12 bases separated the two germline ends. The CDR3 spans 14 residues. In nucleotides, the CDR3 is TGTGCCAGCAGCTTGAGAGGGAGGCACTACGAGCAGTACTTC. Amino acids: CASSLRGRHYEQYF. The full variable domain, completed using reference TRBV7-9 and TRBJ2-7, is DTGVSQNPRHKITKRGQNVTFRCDPISEHNRLYWYRQTLGQGPEFLTYFQNEAQLEKSRLLSDRFSAERPKGSFSTLEIQRTEQGDSAMYLCASSLRGRHYEQYFGPGTRLTVT.

The CDR3 loop reads CASSERGTYGYTF. The CDR3 nucleotides are TGTGCCAGCAGTGAACGGGGGACCTACGGCTACACCTTC. The rearrangement uses TRBV2 and TRBJ1-2; TRBD1 is a possible D gene (5 bases). The V end lost 2 bases, the J end lost 8 bases, and 12 bases lay between the germline ends. Looked up from germline, CDR1 is SNHLY and CDR2 is FYNNEI. The CDR3 has 13 amino acids.

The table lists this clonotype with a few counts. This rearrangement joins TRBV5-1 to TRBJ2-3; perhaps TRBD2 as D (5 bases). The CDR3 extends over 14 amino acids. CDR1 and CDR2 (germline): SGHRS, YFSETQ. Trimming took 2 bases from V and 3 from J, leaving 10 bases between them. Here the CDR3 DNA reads TGCGCCAGCAGCTTTCCTCGGGAAACAGATACGCAGTATTTT. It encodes CASSFPRETDTQYF.

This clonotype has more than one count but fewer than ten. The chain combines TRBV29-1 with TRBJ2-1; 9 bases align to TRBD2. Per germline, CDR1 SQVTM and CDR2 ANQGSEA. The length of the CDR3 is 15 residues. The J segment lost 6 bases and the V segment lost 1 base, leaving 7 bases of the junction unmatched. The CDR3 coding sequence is TGCAGCGTTGAAGTAGTAGCGGGAGAATTCAATGAGCAGTTCTTC. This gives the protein CSVEVVAGEFNEQFF.

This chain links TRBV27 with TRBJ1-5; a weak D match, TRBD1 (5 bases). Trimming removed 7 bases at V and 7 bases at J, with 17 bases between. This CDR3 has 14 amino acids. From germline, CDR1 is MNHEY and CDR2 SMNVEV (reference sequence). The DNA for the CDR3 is TGTGCCAGCACCCCCGGGGGGGTAGGCCAGCCCCAGCATTTT. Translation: CASTPGGVGQPQHF.

CDR3 region: CASRVSQETQYF. CDR3 coding DNA: TGTGCCAGCAGAGTCTCCCAAGAGACCCAGTACTTC. The V and J genes are TRBV28 and TRBJ2-5, with D unclear. Germline V lookup: CDR1 MDHEN, CDR2 SYDVKM. V was pared by 6 bases and J by 1 base, with 6 bases between. The CDR3 totals 12 residues.

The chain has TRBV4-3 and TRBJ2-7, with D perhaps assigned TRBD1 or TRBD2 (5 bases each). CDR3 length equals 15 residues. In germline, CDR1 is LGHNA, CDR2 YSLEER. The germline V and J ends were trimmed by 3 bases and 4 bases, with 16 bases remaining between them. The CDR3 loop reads CASSQGPGIAYEQYF. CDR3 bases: TGCGCCAGCAGCCAGGGACCAGGAATAGCTTACGAGCAGTACTTC.

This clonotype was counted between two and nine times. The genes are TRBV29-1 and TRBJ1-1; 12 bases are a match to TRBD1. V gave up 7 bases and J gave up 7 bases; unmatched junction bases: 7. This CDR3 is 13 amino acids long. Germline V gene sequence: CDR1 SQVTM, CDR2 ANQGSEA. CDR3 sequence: CSGGTGGGNEAFF. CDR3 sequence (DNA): TGCAGCGGAGGGACAGGGGGCGGAAATGAAGCTTTCTTT.

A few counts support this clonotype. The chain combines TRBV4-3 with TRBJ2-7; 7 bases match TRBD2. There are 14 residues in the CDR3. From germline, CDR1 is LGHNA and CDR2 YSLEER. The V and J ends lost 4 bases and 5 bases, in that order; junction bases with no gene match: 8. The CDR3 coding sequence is TGCGCCAGCAGCCCACTGGGGGGGTTCGACGAGCAGTACTTC. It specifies CASSPLGGFDEQYF.

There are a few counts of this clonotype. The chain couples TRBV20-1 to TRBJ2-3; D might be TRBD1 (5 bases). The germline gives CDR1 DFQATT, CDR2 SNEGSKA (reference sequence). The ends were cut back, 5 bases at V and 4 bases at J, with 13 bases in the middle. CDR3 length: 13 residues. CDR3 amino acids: CSAPVLGPDTQYF. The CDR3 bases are TGCAGTGCTCCGGTGTTGGGGCCAGATACGCAGTATTTT.

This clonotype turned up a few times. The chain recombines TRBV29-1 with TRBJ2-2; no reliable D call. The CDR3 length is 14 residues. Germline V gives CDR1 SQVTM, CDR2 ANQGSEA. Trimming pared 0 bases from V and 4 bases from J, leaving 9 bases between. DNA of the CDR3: TGCAGCGTTGAAGATCGTATGCGCACCGGGGAGCTGTTTTTT. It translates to CSVEDRMRTGELFF.

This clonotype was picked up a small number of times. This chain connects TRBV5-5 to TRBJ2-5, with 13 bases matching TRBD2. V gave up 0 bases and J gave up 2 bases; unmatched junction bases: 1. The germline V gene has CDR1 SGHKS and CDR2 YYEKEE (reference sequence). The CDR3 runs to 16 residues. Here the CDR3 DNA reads TGTGCCAGCAGCTTGGGACTAGCGGGGGGACAAGAGACCCAGTACTTC. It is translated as CASSLGLAGGQETQYF.